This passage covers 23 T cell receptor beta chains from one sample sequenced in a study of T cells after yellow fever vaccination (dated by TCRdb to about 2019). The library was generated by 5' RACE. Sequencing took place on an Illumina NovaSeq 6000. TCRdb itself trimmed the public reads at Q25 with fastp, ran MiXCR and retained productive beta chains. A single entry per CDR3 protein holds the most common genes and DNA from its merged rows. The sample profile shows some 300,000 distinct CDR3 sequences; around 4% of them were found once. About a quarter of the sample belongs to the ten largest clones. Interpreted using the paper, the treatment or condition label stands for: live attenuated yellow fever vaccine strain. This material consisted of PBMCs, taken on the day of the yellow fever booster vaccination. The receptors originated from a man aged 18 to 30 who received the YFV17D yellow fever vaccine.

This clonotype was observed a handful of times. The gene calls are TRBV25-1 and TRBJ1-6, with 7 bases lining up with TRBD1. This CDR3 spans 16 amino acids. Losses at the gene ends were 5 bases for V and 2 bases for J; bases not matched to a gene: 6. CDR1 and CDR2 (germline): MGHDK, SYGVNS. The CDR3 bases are TGTGCCAGCAGTAAGACAGGGTACCCCTATAATTCACCCCTCCACTTT. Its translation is CASSKTGYPYNSPLHF.

In DNA, the CDR3 is TGCAGTGCTACAGGGAGGTACGAGCAGTACGTC. The encoded protein is CSATGRYEQYV. The chain carries TRBV20-1 and TRBJ2-7, with D maybe TRBD2 (6 bases). V lost 4 bases and J 4 bases, leaving 8 bases between the germline ends. CDR3 length: 11 amino acids. Per germline, CDR1 DFQATT and CDR2 SNEGSKA (reference sequence).

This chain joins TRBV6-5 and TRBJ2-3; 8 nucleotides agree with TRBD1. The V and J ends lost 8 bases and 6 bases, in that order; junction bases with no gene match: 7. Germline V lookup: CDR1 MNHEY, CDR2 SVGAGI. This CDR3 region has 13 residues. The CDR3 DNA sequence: TGTGCCAGCCGGCGGCAGGGGGCTGATACGCAGTATTTT. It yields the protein CASRRQGADTQYF.

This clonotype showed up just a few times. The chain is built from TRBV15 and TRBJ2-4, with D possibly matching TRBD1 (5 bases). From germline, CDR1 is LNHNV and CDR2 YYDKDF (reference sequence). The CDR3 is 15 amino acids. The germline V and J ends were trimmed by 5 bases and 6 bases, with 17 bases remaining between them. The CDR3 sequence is CATSAQAGQGNIQYF. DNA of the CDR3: TGTGCCACCAGCGCCCAGGCCGGGCAGGGAAACATTCAGTACTTC.

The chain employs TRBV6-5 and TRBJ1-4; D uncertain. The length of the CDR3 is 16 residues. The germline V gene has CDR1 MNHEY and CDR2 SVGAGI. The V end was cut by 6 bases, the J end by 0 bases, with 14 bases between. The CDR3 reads CASSPSRPPTNEKLFF. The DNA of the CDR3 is TGTGCCAGCAGCCCTAGCCGTCCCCCAACTAATGAAAAACTGTTTTTT.

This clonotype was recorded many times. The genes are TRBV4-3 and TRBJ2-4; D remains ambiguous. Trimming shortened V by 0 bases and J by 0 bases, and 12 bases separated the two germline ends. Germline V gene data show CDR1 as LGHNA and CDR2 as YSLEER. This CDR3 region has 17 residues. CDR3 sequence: CASSQETVPKAKNIQYF. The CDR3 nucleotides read TGCGCCAGCAGCCAAGAAACTGTACCTAAAGCCAAAAACATTCAGTACTTC.

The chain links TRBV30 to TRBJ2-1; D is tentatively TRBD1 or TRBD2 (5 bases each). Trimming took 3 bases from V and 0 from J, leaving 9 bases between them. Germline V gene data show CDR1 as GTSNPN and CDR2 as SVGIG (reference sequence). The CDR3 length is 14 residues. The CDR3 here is CAWRKGSSYNEQFF. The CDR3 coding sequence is TGTGCCTGGAGAAAGGGGAGCTCCTACAATGAGCAGTTCTTC.

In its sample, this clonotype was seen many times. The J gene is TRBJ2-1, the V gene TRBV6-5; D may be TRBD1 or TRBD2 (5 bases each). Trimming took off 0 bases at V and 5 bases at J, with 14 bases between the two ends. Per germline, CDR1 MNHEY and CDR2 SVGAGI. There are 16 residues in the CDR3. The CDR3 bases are TGTGCCAGCAGTTACTCGAAAGGGACGGATAACAATGAGCAGTTCTTC. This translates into CASSYSKGTDNNEQFF.

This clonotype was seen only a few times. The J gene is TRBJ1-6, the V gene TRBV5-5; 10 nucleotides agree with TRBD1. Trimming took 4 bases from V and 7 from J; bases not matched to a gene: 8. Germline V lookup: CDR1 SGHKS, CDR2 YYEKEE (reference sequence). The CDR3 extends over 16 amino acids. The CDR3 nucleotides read TGTGCCAGCAGCCTGAGACAGGGGGCTGGCAATTCACCCCTCCACTTT. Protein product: CASSLRQGAGNSPLHF.

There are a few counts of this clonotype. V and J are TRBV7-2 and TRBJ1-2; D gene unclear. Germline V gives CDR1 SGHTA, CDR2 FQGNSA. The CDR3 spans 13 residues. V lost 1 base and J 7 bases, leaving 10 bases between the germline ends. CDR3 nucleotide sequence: TGTGCCAGCAGCTTAGACAGAACCGGTGGCTACACCTTC. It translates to CASSLDRTGGYTF.

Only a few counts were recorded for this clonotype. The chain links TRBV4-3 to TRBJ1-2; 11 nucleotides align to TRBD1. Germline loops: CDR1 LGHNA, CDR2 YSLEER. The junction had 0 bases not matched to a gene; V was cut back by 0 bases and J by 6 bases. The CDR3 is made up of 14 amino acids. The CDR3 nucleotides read TGCGCCAGCAGCCAAGAGGGACAGGGGGATGGCTACACCTTC. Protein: CASSQEGQGDGYTF.

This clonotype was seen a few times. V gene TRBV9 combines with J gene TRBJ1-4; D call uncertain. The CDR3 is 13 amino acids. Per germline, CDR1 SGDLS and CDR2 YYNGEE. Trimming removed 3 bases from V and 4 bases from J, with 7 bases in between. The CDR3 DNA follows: TGTGCCAGCAGCGCCTCATTTAATGAAAAACTGTTTTTT. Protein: CASSASFNEKLFF. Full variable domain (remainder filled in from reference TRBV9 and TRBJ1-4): DSGVTQTPKHLITATGQRVTLRCSPRSGDLSVYWYQQSLDQGLQFLIQYYNGEERAKGNILERFSAQQFPDLHSELNLSSLELGDSALYFCASSASFNEKLFFGSGTQLSVL.

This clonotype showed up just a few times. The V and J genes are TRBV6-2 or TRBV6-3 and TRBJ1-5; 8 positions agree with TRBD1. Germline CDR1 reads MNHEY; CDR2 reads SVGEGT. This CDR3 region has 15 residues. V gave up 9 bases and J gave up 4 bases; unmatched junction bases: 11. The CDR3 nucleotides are TGTGCCAGTCTCGGACAGGGCCGAGGTAATCAGCCCCAGCATTTT. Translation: CASLGQGRGNQPQHF.

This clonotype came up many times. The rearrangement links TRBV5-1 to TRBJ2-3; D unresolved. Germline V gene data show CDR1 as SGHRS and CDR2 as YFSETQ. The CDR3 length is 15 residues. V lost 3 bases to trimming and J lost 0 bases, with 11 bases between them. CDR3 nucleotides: TGCGCCAGCAGCTCCCTAAGTACTAGCACAGATACGCAGTATTTT. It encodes CASSSLSTSTDTQYF.

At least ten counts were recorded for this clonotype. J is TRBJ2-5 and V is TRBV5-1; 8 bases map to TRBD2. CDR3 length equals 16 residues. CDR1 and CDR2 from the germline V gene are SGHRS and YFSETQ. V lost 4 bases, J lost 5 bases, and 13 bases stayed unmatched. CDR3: CASSTGGLAEGETQYF. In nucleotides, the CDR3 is TGCGCCAGCAGCACCGGAGGACTAGCCGAGGGGGAGACCCAGTACTTC.

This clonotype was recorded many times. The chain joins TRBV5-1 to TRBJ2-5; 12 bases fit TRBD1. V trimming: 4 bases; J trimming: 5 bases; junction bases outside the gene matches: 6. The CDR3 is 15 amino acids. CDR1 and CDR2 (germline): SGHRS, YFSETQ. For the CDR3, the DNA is TGCGCCAGCAGCCGGGGACAGGGGGCGCGGGAGACCCAGTACTTC. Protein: CASSRGQGARETQYF.

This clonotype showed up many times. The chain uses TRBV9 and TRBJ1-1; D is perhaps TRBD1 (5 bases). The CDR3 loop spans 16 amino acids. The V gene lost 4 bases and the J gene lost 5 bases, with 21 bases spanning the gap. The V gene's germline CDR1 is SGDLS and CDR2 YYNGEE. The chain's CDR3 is CASSQFGAGQGTEAFF. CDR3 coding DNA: TGTGCCAGCAGCCAATTTGGGGCAGGGCAAGGGACTGAAGCTTTCTTT.

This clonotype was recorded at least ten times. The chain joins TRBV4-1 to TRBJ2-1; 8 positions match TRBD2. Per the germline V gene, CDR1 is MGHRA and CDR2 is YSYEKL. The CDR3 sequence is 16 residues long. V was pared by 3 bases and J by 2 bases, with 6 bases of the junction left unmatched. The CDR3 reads CASSHSGGFTYNEQFF. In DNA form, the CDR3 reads TGCGCCAGCAGCCACTCGGGGGGGTTCACCTACAATGAGCAGTTCTTC.

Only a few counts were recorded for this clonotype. The CDR3 sequence is CASSNWGFRYRDYGYTF. The CDR3 nucleotides are TGTGCCAGCAGCAATTGGGGGTTTAGGTACAGGGACTATGGCTACACCTTC. The chain combines TRBV21-1 with TRBJ1-2; TRBD1 reflects the table's D call only, with no check against the DNA. TRBV21-1 corresponds to a pseudogene. The CDR3 is made up of 17 amino acids.

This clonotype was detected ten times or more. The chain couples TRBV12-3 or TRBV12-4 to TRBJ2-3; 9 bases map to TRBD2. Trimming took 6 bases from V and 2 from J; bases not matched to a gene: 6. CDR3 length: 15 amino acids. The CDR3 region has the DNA TGTGCCAGCAGAGCTAGCGGGACATACACAGATACGCAGTATTTT. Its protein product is CASRASGTYTDTQYF.

The CDR3 nucleotides are TGCAGTGCGGGACTAGCGGGGGCCCGGGTGGACGAGCAGTTCTTC. Translated: CSAGLAGARVDEQFF. The chain carries TRBV20-1 and TRBJ2-1; TRBD2 agrees at 14 bases. Germline V gene data show CDR1 as DFQATT and CDR2 as SNEGSKA (reference sequence). The CDR3 totals 15 residues. The junction had 11 bases not matched to a gene; V was cut back by 6 bases and J by 10 bases.

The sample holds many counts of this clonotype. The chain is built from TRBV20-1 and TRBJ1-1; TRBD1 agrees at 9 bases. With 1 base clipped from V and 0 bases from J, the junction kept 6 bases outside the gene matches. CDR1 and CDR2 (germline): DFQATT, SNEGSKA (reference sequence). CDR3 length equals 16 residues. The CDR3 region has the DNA TGCAGTGCTAGAGCCACAGGGGGCGCGATGAACACTGAAGCTTTCTTT. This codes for CSARATGGAMNTEAFF.

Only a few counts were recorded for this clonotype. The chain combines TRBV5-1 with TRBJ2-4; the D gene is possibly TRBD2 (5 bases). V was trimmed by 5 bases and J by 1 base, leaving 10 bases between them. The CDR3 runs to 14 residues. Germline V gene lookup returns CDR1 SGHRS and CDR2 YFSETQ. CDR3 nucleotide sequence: TGCGCCAGCAGAGTAGGACTCGCCAAAAACATTCAGTACTTC. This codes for CASRVGLAKNIQYF.